The 30 T cell receptor beta chains below all came from one sample that was sequenced in a study of shared clonotypes between healthy human individuals. TCRdb keeps only in-frame clones here, not all; method: immunoSEQ multiplex PCR. The sample lists 550,000 to 700,000 clones; about 80% were seen once. Sequencing was carried out using memory CD4+ T cells sorted from blood. Stated subset: CD45RA-negative fraction. The receptors shown here come from a woman between 25 and 40 years old in good health.

The gene calls are TRBV25-1 and TRBJ2-1, with 7 nucleotides matching TRBD1. CDR1 is MGHDK, CDR2 SYGVNS, per germline. The ends lost 7 bases at V and 0 bases at J; junction bases unmatched: 6. This CDR3 is built from 15 residues. CDR3 in amino acids: CASTGTASSYNEQFF. The CDR3, as DNA: TGTGCCAGCACGGGGACAGCTAGCTCCTACAATGAGCAGTTCTTC.

The chain has TRBV7-6 and TRBJ1-1; 11 positions agree with TRBD1. V trimming: 2 bases; J trimming: 0 bases; junction bases outside the gene matches: 2. Germline V CDR1 and CDR2: SGHVS, FNYEAQ. CDR3 size: 16 residues. This chain's CDR3 is CASSLRTGGLNTEAFF. Written as DNA, the CDR3 is TGTGCCAGCAGCTTACGGACAGGGGGCCTGAACACTGAAGCTTTCTTT.

The chain has TRBV5-1 and TRBJ2-3, with TRBD1 matching over 7 bases. After removal of 2 bases from V and 6 bases from J, the junction contained 6 bases not matched to a gene. The germline gives CDR1 SGHRS, CDR2 YFSETQ. The CDR3 totals 14 residues. The CDR3 region is CASSFGTEVDTQYF. The CDR3 DNA reads TGCGCCAGCAGCTTCGGGACAGAGGTGGATACGCAGTATTTT.

This chain joins TRBV10-3 and TRBJ1-5; D call uncertain. CDR3 size: 13 residues. Looked up from germline, CDR1 is ENHRY and CDR2 is SYGVKD. With 10 bases removed from V and 5 bases from J, the gap between germline ends came to 15 bases. For the CDR3, the DNA is TGTGCCACTGGAGCTTGGTCCGATCAGCCCCAGCATTTT. This translates into CATGAWSDQPQHF.

The chain uses TRBV5-1 and TRBJ2-5; D unresolved. V was trimmed by 1 base and J by 2 bases, leaving 9 bases between them. The CDR3 runs to 14 residues. CDR1 and CDR2 from the germline V gene are SGHRS and YFSETQ. CDR3 coding DNA: TGCGCCAGCAGCTTGAGTCCAGATCAAGAGACCCAGTACTTC. Translated, it gives CASSLSPDQETQYF.

The chain carries TRBV25-1 and TRBJ2-1; a possible D gene is TRBD1 (6 bases). The CDR3 is 13 amino acids. Looked up from germline, CDR1 is MGHDK and CDR2 is SYGVNS. The V end was cut by 3 bases, the J end by 7 bases, with 10 bases between. Here the CDR3 reads CASSDRGRNEQFF. The CDR3 region has the DNA TGTGCCAGCAGTGACAGGGGCAGGAATGAGCAGTTCTTC.

The chain employs TRBV2 and TRBJ1-1, with TRBD1 matching 7 bases. J gave up 1 base and V 6 bases, and 5 bases lay outside the gene matches. This CDR3 contains 14 residues. Looked up from germline, CDR1 is SNHLY and CDR2 is FYNNEI. The CDR3 DNA is TGTGCCAGCAGAGGAGGGACAGAGAACACTGAAGCTTTCTTT. This encodes CASRGGTENTEAFF.

The sample holds a few counts of this clone. The chain links TRBV7-2 to TRBJ2-7, with D possibly matching TRBD1 (6 bases). Germline V gene lookup returns CDR1 SGHTA and CDR2 FQGNSA. Deletions cut 5 bases from V and 0 bases from J, with 14 bases between. This CDR3 has 15 residues. The CDR3 DNA reads as TGTGCCAGCAGCGCCAGGGGCCTTCCCTCCTACGAGCAGTACTTC. It encodes CASSARGLPSYEQYF. The whole variable domain, filled in from reference TRBV7-2 and TRBJ2-7, reads GAGVSQSPSNKVTEKGKDVELRCDPISGHTALYWYRQSLGQGLEFLIYFQGNSAPDKSGLPSDRFSAERTGGSVSTLTIQRTQQEDSAVYLCASSARGLPSYEQYFGPGTRLTVT.

The V gene is TRBV25-1, the J gene TRBJ1-3, with TRBD1 as a possible D gene (5 bases). The V and J ends lost 11 bases and 2 bases respectively, with 13 bases between them. The CDR3 length is 13 residues. Looked up from germline, CDR1 is MGHDK and CDR2 is SYGVNS. CDR3 residues: CAVQGAAGNTIYF. CDR3 sequence (DNA): TGTGCCGTGCAGGGAGCGGCTGGAAACACCATATATTTT.

The chain couples TRBV28 to TRBJ1-5; possible D gene TRBD1, 6 bases. Trimming removed 6 bases at V and 4 bases at J, with 16 bases between. CDR1 MDHEN and CDR2 SYDVKM come from the germline V gene. The CDR3 extends over 15 amino acids. The CDR3 region is CASRPGWQGNQPQHF. CDR3 coding DNA: TGTGCCAGCAGACCGGGGTGGCAGGGGAATCAGCCCCAGCATTTT.

This clone was found a few times. The chain employs TRBV19 and TRBJ2-2; 10 bases map to TRBD2. Trimming removed 7 bases from V and 1 base from J; junction bases left unmatched: 3. The CDR3 totals 15 residues. Germline V gene lookup returns CDR1 LNHDA and CDR2 SQIVND (reference sequence). In nucleotides, the CDR3 is TGTGCCAGTACAGGACTAGCGGTGAACACCGGGGAGCTGTTTTTT. The encoded protein is CASTGLAVNTGELFF.

The rearrangement uses TRBV7-9 and TRBJ1-5; D is uncertain. The CDR3 runs to 13 residues. Germline CDR1 and CDR2: SEHNR and FQNEAQ (reference sequence). With 2 bases removed from V and 6 bases from J, the gap between germline ends came to 8 bases. CDR3 sequence reads: CASSLSGVQPQHF. As DNA, the CDR3 is TGTGCCAGCAGCTTATCTGGGGTTCAGCCCCAGCATTTT.

V gene TRBV6-5 combines with J gene TRBJ2-7; TRBD2 matches 7 bases. In germline, CDR1 is MNHEY, CDR2 SVGAGI. The CDR3 extends over 15 amino acids. V dropped 0 bases and J dropped 5; count of bases not matched to a gene: 7. CDR3 sequence reads: CASSYSYEGGHEQYF. CDR3 in DNA: TGTGCCAGCAGTTACTCGTACGAGGGAGGGCACGAGCAGTACTTC.

The chain links TRBV4-2 to TRBJ2-5; unclear D gene. The germline gives CDR1 LGHNA, CDR2 YNFKEQ. The V end was cut by 7 bases, the J end by 5 bases, with 2 bases between. The CDR3 covers 9 residues. CDR3 region: CASNETQYF. The DNA for the CDR3 is TGTGCCAGCAATGAGACCCAGTACTTC.

The chain employs TRBV11-3 and TRBJ1-5; D is uncertain. The CDR3 loop spans 12 amino acids. CDR1 and CDR2 (germline): SGHNT, YENEEA. V was cut by 8 bases and J by 5 bases, with 10 bases left in between. The CDR3 loop reads CASPPADQPQHF. CDR3 sequence (DNA): TGTGCCAGCCCCCCTGCGGATCAGCCCCAGCATTTT.

The sample holds a few counts of this clone. The chain has TRBV5-1 and TRBJ2-1; D possibly corresponds to TRBD2 (5 bases). Germline assignment: CDR1 SGHRS and CDR2 YFSETQ. This CDR3 contains 15 residues. Trimming took 3 bases from V and 0 from J, leaving 10 bases between them. The CDR3 sequence is CASSWTPRSYNEQFF. The CDR3 DNA sequence: TGCGCCAGCAGCTGGACTCCCCGCTCCTACAATGAGCAGTTCTTC.

In regard to this clone: This sample also contains other DNA sequences that code for the same CDR3. The V call is TRBV27, the J call TRBJ1-2, with TRBD1 matching over 7 bases. The CDR3 has 13 residues. CDR1 is MNHEY, CDR2 SMNVEV, per germline (reference sequence). Germline trimming cut 4 bases from V and 4 bases from J; bases unmatched to any gene: 3. The CDR3 protein is CASSSRQGYGYTF. The CDR3 DNA is TGTGCCAGCAGTTCCAGACAGGGCTATGGCTACACCTTC.

As regards this clone: A far larger clone is a single base away, which makes a read error likely. J is TRBJ2-3 and V is TRBV19; D may be TRBD1 (5 bases). Germline V gene sequence: CDR1 LNHDA, CDR2 SQIVND (reference sequence). The CDR3 loop spans 13 amino acids. The CDR3 DNA follows: TGTGCCGGTAGTATCCAGGGCGCAGATACGCAGTATTTT. Amino acid sequence: CAGSIQGADTQYF.

The V call is TRBV4-2, the J call TRBJ1-5; D remains ambiguous. V was shortened by 0 bases and J by 10 bases, with 10 bases between the two germline ends. The CDR3 spans 13 residues. Looked up from germline, CDR1 is LGHNA and CDR2 is YNFKEQ. CDR3 sequence (DNA): TGTGCCAGCAGCCAAGATAGGCGGGAACCCCAGCATTTT. Protein product: CASSQDRREPQHF.

The chain carries TRBV11-2 and TRBJ2-2, with 11 bases that match TRBD2. The germline V gene encodes CDR1 SGHAT and CDR2 FQNNGV. V shed 6 bases and J 15 bases; nucleotides not matched to a gene: 21. The CDR3 has 17 residues. The DNA of the CDR3 is TGTGCCAGCAGACTAGGAATCGTGAGGGGACTAGCGGAAAGGGTGTTTTTT. Translating it yields CASRLGIVRGLAERVFF.

The chain has TRBV7-8 and TRBJ2-4; TRBD2 agrees at 11 bases. Germline-derived CDR1 and CDR2 are SGHVS and FQNEAQ. CDR3 length: 15 residues. Trimming at V came to 5 bases and at J to 16 bases, leaving 16 bases not matched to a gene. The CDR3 spells CASSVGRETSGKAYF. The DNA of the CDR3 is TGTGCCAGCAGCGTTGGGAGGGAGACTAGCGGGAAGGCCTACTTC.

The rearrangement joins TRBV5-4 to TRBJ2-3, with 12 bases that match TRBD2. Germline lookup yields CDR1 SGHNT and CDR2 YYREEE (reference sequence). V trimming: 3 bases; J trimming: 1 base; junction bases outside the gene matches: 3. CDR3 length: 16 amino acids. The CDR3 DNA is TGTGCCAGCAGCTCTAGCGGGAGGGCCGGCACAGATACGCAGTATTTT. Its translation is CASSSSGRAGTDTQYF.

The rearrangement joins TRBV28 to TRBJ1-2; 8 bases fit TRBD1. This CDR3 region has 13 residues. Germline V gene sequence: CDR1 MDHEN, CDR2 SYDVKM. After removal of 5 bases from V and 7 bases from J, the junction contained 6 bases not matched to a gene. The CDR3 sequence: CASSRTGSPGYTF. CDR3 in DNA: TGTGCCAGCAGTCGGACAGGGTCTCCTGGCTACACCTTC.

The chain couples TRBV7-9 to TRBJ2-2; D call uncertain. With 0 bases removed from V and 5 bases from J, the gap between germline ends came to 16 bases. Per germline, CDR1 SEHNR and CDR2 FQNEAQ (reference sequence). The length of the CDR3 is 17 residues. CDR3 sequence: CASSLALGSLGTGELFF. CDR3 sequence (DNA): TGTGCCAGCAGCTTAGCGCTGGGATCCCTCGGTACCGGGGAGCTGTTTTTT. The full variable domain, its missing parts supplied by reference TRBV7-9 and TRBJ2-2, is DTGVSQNPRHKITKRGQNVTFRCDPISEHNRLYWYRQTLGQGPEFLTYFQNEAQLEKSRLLSDRFSAERPKGSFSTLEIQRTEQGDSAMYLCASSLALGSLGTGELFFGEGSRLTVL.

The chain joins TRBV5-1 to TRBJ2-3, with D possibly matching TRBD1 (7 bases). V was shortened by 4 bases and J by 0 bases, with 15 bases between the two germline ends. The CDR3 extends over 16 amino acids. CDR1 is SGHRS and CDR2 is YFSETQ in the germline V gene. In DNA, the CDR3 is TGCGCCAGCAGCCGCGGGACAGCTTTTAGCACAGATACGCAGTATTTT. It codes for CASSRGTAFSTDTQYF.

This clone was detected only a few times. This chain joins TRBV6-5 and TRBJ1-1; D might be TRBD1 (5 bases). Trimming cost V 8 bases and J 1 base, with 5 bases left between them. The CDR3 has 11 residues. Germline CDR1 is MNHEY and CDR2 is SVGAGI. The CDR3 DNA reads TGTGCCAGCCAGGGGAACACTGAAGCTTTCTTT. Amino acids: CASQGNTEAFF.

This clone was detected only a few times. Distinct nucleotide sequences in the sample also encode this CDR3. This chain uses TRBV5-1 with TRBJ2-7; 9 nucleotides align to TRBD1. The CDR3 covers 14 residues. Trimming cost V 0 bases and J 3 bases; bases outside gene matches: 1. The germline V gene encodes CDR1 SGHRS and CDR2 YFSETQ. The CDR3: CASSLGGQGYEQYF. CDR3 nucleotides: TGCGCCAGCAGCTTGGGGGGACAGGGCTACGAGCAGTACTTC.

This rearrangement joins TRBV5-1 to TRBJ1-5; D may be TRBD1 (5 bases). Germline V gene data show CDR1 as SGHRS and CDR2 as YFSETQ. With 0 bases removed from V and 3 bases from J, the gap between germline ends came to 10 bases. The CDR3 has 15 amino acids. DNA of the CDR3: TGCGCCAGCAGCTTGGGGGGCAGGGTCAATCAGCCCCAGCATTTT. This gives the protein CASSLGGRVNQPQHF.

J is TRBJ2-4 and V is TRBV6-5; D is ambiguous. Trimming stripped 2 bases from V and 6 bases from J, with 8 bases between. Germline V lookup: CDR1 MNHEY, CDR2 SVGAGI. The CDR3 is 13 residues long. CDR3 coding DNA: TGTGCCAGCAGTTACGACGACTCAAACATTCAGTACTTC. Translation gives CASSYDDSNIQYF.

This chain joins TRBV2 and TRBJ1-6; TRBD1 matches 7 bases. V shed 8 bases and J 6 bases; nucleotides not matched to a gene: 7. CDR1 SNHLY and CDR2 FYNNEI come from the germline V gene. CDR3 size: 14 residues. CDR3 loop: CASAETGSNSPLHF. Written as DNA, the CDR3 is TGTGCCAGCGCTGAGACAGGGTCTAATTCACCCCTCCACTTT.